This T cell receptor (beta chain) stems from a study of T cells in Graves' hyperthyroidism and ophthalmopathy. Study findings and constraints: A 13 V-J model separated ophthalmopathy from stable hyperthyroidism.

This clonotype came up many times. Its antigen is unknown. The CDR3 consists of 15 residues. With 6 bases removed from V and 3 bases from J, the gap between germline ends came to 17 bases. CDR1 MNHEY and CDR2 SVGAGI come from the germline V gene. The TCR beta CDR3 regions underwent amplification using RNA transcripts as the source. HTBI primers were the set used in a first-round RT-PCR of the TCR CDR3. TCRdb analysed the multiplex PCR reads with MiXCR anew, one entry per CDR3 protein. In the table there are about 520,000 distinct CDR3 sequences, approximately 25% of which are singletons. The diagnostic basis comprised clinical symptoms, serum thyroxine and TRAb, thyroid ultrasound and orbital computed tomography.

Sequenced sample: blood. This clonotype was obtained from a woman in her 30s with Graves' ophthalmopathy. V gene TRBV6-5 combines with J gene TRBJ1-1, with D possibly TRBD1 on 6 matching bases. CDR3 sequence reads: CASSVQGLVDTEAFF. Written as DNA, the CDR3 is TGTGCCAGCAGCGTACAGGGTTTGGTCGACACTGAAGCTTTCTTT.